The 12 T cell receptor beta chains in this list originate from one sample, sequenced in a study of T-cell memory formation after mild COVID-19. Each CDR3 protein gets one entry after TCRdb re-called the 5' RACE reads with MiXCR. This sample has about 280,000 distinct CDR3 sequences, with approximately 8% found just once. The specimen was PBMCs or a T cell subset sorted from them (not recorded which). The receptors originated from a man younger than 35 who had mild COVID-19 (a few samples of this study predate the infection). Cell type and time point are not known.

This chain joins TRBV9 and TRBJ2-5, with TRBD1 identical over 7 bases. After removal of 2 bases from V and 2 bases from J, the junction contained 6 bases not matched to a gene. The CDR3 covers 15 residues. Germline CDR1 SGDLS, CDR2 YYNGEE. Here the CDR3 reads CASSVKGATQETQYF. The DNA for the CDR3 is TGTGCCAGCAGCGTGAAGGGGGCAACGCAAGAGACCCAGTACTTC.

At least ten counts were recorded for this clonotype. The chain recombines TRBV20-1 with TRBJ1-4; no reliable D call. The CDR3 totals 13 residues. V lost 0 bases to trimming and J lost 8 bases, with 10 bases between them. Germline V CDR1 and CDR2: DFQATT, SNEGSKA (reference sequence). The CDR3 DNA reads TGCAGTGCTAGAGAACCCAGGTCCGAAAAACTGTTTTTT. It translates to CSAREPRSEKLFF.

This clonotype was observed at least ten times. The CDR3 DNA sequence: TGCGCCAGCAGCGCACAGTGGACGGGACTAGTTATCAATGAGCAGTTCTTC. It codes for CASSAQWTGLVINEQFF. This chain joins TRBV5-1 and TRBJ2-1, with TRBD2 matching 8 bases. After removal of 4 bases from V and 6 bases from J, the junction contained 15 bases not matched to a gene. The germline gives CDR1 SGHRS, CDR2 YFSETQ. This CDR3 has 17 residues. The full variable domain, with the rest looked up from reference TRBV5-1 and TRBJ2-1, is KAGVTQTPRYLIKTRGQQVTLSCSPISGHRSVSWYQQTPGQGLQFLFEYFSETQRNKGNFPGRFSGRQFSNSRSEMNVSTLELGDSALYLCASSAQWTGLVINEQFFGPGTRLTVL.

This clonotype was counted many times. V and J are TRBV4-3 and TRBJ2-1; D might be TRBD1 (5 bases). In germline, CDR1 is LGHNA, CDR2 YSLEER. CDR3 size: 17 residues. The germline V and J ends were trimmed by 4 bases and 5 bases, with 21 bases remaining between them. CDR3 protein: CASSPGVPADKNNEQFF. In DNA form, the CDR3 reads TGCGCCAGCAGCCCAGGAGTCCCCGCGGACAAGAACAATGAGCAGTTCTTC.

This clonotype was seen a handful of times. The chain joins TRBV7-3 to TRBJ2-3; 8 bases align to TRBD1. This CDR3 is 16 amino acids long. Germline CDR1 and CDR2: SGHTA and FQGTGA. The V gene end was trimmed by 5 bases and the J gene end by 0 bases; junction bases not matched to a gene: 7. CDR3: CASSRGTGASTDTQYF. CDR3 coding DNA: TGTGCCAGCAGCCGAGGGACAGGAGCTAGCACAGATACGCAGTATTTT.

This clonotype has at least ten counts. This rearrangement joins TRBV7-2 to TRBJ2-1, with 7 bases fitting TRBD2. V lost 8 bases and J lost 3; bases outside the gene matches: 10. The CDR3 spans 15 residues. Germline V CDR1 and CDR2: SGHTA, FQGNSA. CDR3 loop: CASSEVGGFYNEQFF. The CDR3 DNA follows: TGTGCCAGCTCCGAAGTCGGGGGGTTCTACAATGAGCAGTTCTTC.

This clonotype has more than one count but fewer than ten. This rearrangement joins TRBV18 to TRBJ2-3; D perhaps matches TRBD1 (6 bases). The ends were cut back, 3 bases at V and 4 bases at J, with 11 bases in the middle. CDR3 length: 14 amino acids. Per the germline V gene, CDR1 is KGHSH and CDR2 is LQKENI. The CDR3 region is CASSPQGFADTQYF. The CDR3 DNA follows: TGTGCCAGCTCACCCCAGGGGTTCGCAGATACGCAGTATTTT.

Details on this clonotype: This could be a read error, since a much larger clone is one nucleotide away. V is TRBV5-1 and J is TRBJ2-3, with D possibly being TRBD1 (5 bases). The CDR3 spans 14 residues. Germline V gene data show CDR1 as SGHRS and CDR2 as YFSETQ. The CDR3 sequence: CASSATGSGDKQYF. CDR3 nucleotide sequence: TGCGCCAGCTCGGCTACAGGCAGTGGAGATAAGCAGTATTTT.

V gene TRBV6-5 combines with J gene TRBJ1-6; no firm D call. Germline V CDR1 and CDR2: MNHEY, SVGAGI. Trimming removed 0 bases from V and 6 bases from J, with 15 bases in between. CDR3 size: 17 residues. As DNA, the CDR3 is TGTGCCAGCAGTTACTCGACCGGGGTCAGTGGTAATTCACCCCTCCACTTT. It codes for CASSYSTGVSGNSPLHF.

The CDR3 DNA reads TGTGCCAGCAGTCTCAGGGGGCGGCGGTTGAGTGGCTACACCTTC. Protein sequence: CASSLRGRRLSGYTF. J is TRBJ1-2 and V is TRBV12-3 or TRBV12-4; TRBD1 aligns across 8 bases. CDR3 size: 15 residues. The V segment lost 5 bases and the J segment 7 bases; nucleotides outside the gene matches: 12.

Ten or more counts support this clonotype. V usage is TRBV20-1 and J usage is TRBJ2-1; TRBD2 agrees at 7 bases. Germline-derived CDR1 and CDR2 are DFQATT and SNEGSKA (reference sequence). This CDR3 comprises 17 residues. With V trimmed by 2 bases and J by 8 bases, 18 bases remained unmatched. In DNA, the CDR3 is TGCAGTGCTAGACCCCCCCTACTAGCGAAGAGGGTCCATGAGCAGTTCTTC. It yields the protein CSARPPLLAKRVHEQFF.

This clonotype was seen ten or more times. This chain links TRBV7-9 with TRBJ1-1; D gene uncertain. The germline gives CDR1 SEHNR, CDR2 FQNEAQ (reference sequence). The V and J ends lost 2 bases and 3 bases respectively, with 4 bases between them. This CDR3 comprises 12 residues. CDR3 loop: CASSLLDTEAFF. In DNA form, the CDR3 reads TGTGCCAGCAGCTTATTGGACACTGAAGCTTTCTTT.